Listed here is a single T cell receptor (beta chain). The antigen remains unidentified. The sample is drawn from a study of identical twins. MiXCR was run by TCRdb on the 5' RACE reads, yielding one entry per CDR3 protein. The table includes about 430,000 distinct CDR3 sequences, roughly 20% detected once. Study-level points and caveats: With abundant cord blood beta clonotypes, insertions were fewer; memory repertoires showed no such pattern. Twins' surplus sharing was weaker for beta out-of-frame sequences.

The sequence was obtained from a man aged 50 or older in good health. Sequencing was performed on naive T cells sorted from blood.

CDR3 coding DNA: TGCGCCAGCAGCCAAGGTAGCGGGGGGGCCAATGAGCAGTTCTTC. Its translation: CASSQGSGGANEQFF. The gene calls are TRBV4-1 and TRBJ2-1; 11 bases are a match to TRBD2. CDR1 is MGHRA, CDR2 YSYEKL, per germline. The CDR3 spans 15 residues. J gave up 6 bases and V 1 base, and 2 bases lay outside the gene matches.